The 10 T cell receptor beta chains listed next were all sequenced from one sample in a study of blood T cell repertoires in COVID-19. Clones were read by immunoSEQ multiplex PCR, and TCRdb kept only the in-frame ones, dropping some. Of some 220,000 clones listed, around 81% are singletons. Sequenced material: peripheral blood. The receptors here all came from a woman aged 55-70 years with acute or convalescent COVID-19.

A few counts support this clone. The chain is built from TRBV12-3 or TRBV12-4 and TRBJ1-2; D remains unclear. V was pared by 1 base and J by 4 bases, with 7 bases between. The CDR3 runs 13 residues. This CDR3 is CASSLDRVYGYTF. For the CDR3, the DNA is TGTGCCAGCAGTTTAGACAGAGTCTATGGCTACACCTTC.

DNA for the CDR3: TGCGCCAGCAGCTTGGAAACGCGCGGAAAACGCGCCAATGAGCAGTTCTTC. Its translation is CASSLETRGKRANEQFF. The chain carries TRBV5-1 and TRBJ2-1; no firm D call. Germline V gives CDR1 SGHRS, CDR2 YFSETQ. The CDR3 length is 17 residues. V was shortened by 0 bases and J by 6 bases, with 19 bases between the two germline ends.

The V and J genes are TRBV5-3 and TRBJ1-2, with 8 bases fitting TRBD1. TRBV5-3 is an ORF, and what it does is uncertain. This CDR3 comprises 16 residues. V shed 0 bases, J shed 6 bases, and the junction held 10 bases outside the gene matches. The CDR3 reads CARSLVSRDRCDGYTF. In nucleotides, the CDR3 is TGTGCCAGAAGCTTGGTATCCCGGGACAGGTGCGATGGCTACACCTTC.

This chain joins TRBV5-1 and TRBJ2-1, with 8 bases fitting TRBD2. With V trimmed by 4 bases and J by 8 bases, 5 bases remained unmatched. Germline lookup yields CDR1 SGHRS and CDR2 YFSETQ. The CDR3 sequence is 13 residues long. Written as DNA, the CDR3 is TGCGCCAGCAGCGGAAGCGGGGGCTATGAGCAGTTCTTC. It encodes CASSGSGGYEQFF.

Written as DNA, the CDR3 is TGTGCCAGCAGTGAGACAGGATACACCGGGGAGCTGTTTTTT. Amino acids: CASSETGYTGELFF. The chain couples TRBV6-2 or TRBV6-3 to TRBJ2-2, with D tentatively TRBD1 (6 bases). This CDR3 contains 14 residues. Deletions cut 5 bases from V and 3 bases from J, with 10 bases between. Germline V gives CDR1 MNHEY, CDR2 SVGEGT.

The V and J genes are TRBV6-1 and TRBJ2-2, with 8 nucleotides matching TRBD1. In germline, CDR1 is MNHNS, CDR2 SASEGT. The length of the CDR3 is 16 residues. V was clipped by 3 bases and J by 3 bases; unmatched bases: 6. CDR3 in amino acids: CASSDRGRMDTGELFF. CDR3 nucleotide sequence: TGTGCCAGCAGTGACAGGGGGCGTATGGACACCGGGGAGCTGTTTTTT.

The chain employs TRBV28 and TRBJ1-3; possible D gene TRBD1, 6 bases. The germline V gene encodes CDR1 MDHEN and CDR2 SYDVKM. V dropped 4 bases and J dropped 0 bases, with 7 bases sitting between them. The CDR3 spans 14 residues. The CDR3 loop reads CASSSGASGNTIYF. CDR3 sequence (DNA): TGTGCCAGCAGTTCAGGGGCCTCTGGAAACACCATATATTTT.

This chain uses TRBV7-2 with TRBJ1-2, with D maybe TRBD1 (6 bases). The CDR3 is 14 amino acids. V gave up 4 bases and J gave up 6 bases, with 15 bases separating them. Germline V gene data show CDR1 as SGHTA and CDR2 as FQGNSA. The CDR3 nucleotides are TGTGCCAGCAGCTCTCAGGGACAACGGGATGGCTACACCTTC. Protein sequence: CASSSQGQRDGYTF.

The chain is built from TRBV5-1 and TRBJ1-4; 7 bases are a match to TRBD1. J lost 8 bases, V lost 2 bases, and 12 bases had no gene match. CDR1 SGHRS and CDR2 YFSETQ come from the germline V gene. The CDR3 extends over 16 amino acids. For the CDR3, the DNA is TGCGCCAGCAGCTTACAGGGGCTGACTGGAGGGGAAAAACTGTTTTTT. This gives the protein CASSLQGLTGGEKLFF.

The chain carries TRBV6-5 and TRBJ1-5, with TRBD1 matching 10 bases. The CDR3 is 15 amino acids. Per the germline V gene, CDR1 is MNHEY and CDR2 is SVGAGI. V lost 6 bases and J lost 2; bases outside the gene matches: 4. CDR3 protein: CASRRGTGGNQPQHF. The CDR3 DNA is TGTGCCAGCAGACGAGGGACAGGGGGCAATCAGCCCCAGCATTTT.